Listed below are T cell receptor beta chains from one sample, sequenced in a study of blood T cell repertoires in COVID-19. Using immunoSEQ multiplex PCR, the repertoire was profiled, and TCRdb retains in-frame clones only, with some absent. The data contain roughly 130,000 clones, over 75% of them singletons. Sequenced sample: peripheral blood. The receptors come from a woman aged 60 to 75 with acute or convalescent COVID-19. Both conserved end residues are part of each CDR3. A D gene is named only where the DNA matches it firmly. Clone size is given for some rows only: seen once, a few or many times, or a class if the clone is expanded.

j_call	v_call	clone_size	d_call	cdr3_aa	cdr3_nt
TRBJ1-4	TRBV5-5	-	-	CASSLEQGPNEKLFF	TGTGCCAGCAGCTTGGAGCAGGGGCCTAATGAAAAACTGTTTTTT
TRBJ2-2	TRBV18	-	-	CASSLSTGNTGELFF	TGTGCCAGCTCACTATCCACAGGGAACACCGGGGAGCTGTTTTTT
TRBJ2-1	TRBV5-1	-	-	CASSLGINEQFF	TGCGCCAGCAGCCTCGGGATTAATGAGCAGTTCTTC
TRBJ1-2	TRBV5-1	few	-	CASSEEGNYGYTF	TGCGCCAGCAGCGAGGAGGGTAACTATGGCTACACCTTC
TRBJ2-7	TRBV15	-	TRBD2	CATSRQTVGLSYEQYF	TGTGCCACCAGCAGACAGACAGTGGGACTATCCTACGAGCAGTACTTC
TRBJ2-4	TRBV5-1	few	-	CASSLTPGSGNIQYF	TGCGCCAGCAGCTTAACCCCCGGGAGCGGGAACATTCAGTACTTC
TRBJ2-2	TRBV6-5	-	TRBD1	CASSSRTGFAGELFF	TGTGCCAGCAGTTCACGGACAGGGTTCGCCGGGGAGCTGTTTTTT
TRBJ2-7	TRBV9	-	TRBD1	CASSSQIGTGPSYEQYF	TGTGCCAGCAGCTCTCAGATAGGGACAGGGCCATCCTACGAGCAGTACTTC
TRBJ2-5	TRBV5-4	-	TRBD2	CASSLSAGEKTQYF	TGTGCCAGCAGCTTGTCGGCGGGAGAGAAGACCCAGTACTTC
TRBJ1-5	TRBV19	-	TRBD1	CASSIFRGLNQPQHF	TGTGCCAGTAGTATCTTCAGGGGGCTGAATCAGCCCCAGCATTTT
TRBJ1-1	TRBV7-9	-	-	CASSFQGGGTEAFF	TGTGCCAGCAGCTTCCAGGGAGGGGGCACTGAAGCTTTCTTT
TRBJ1-1	TRBV15	-	-	CATSRDGGLEAFF	TGTGCCACCAGCAGAGATGGGGGACTTGAAGCTTTCTTT
TRBJ2-1	TRBV3-1/TRBV3-2	-	TRBD1	CASGAENRGPSYNEQFF	TGTGCCAGCGGGGCGGAAAACAGGGGGCCTTCCTACAATGAGCAGTTCTTC
TRBJ1-2	TRBV3-1/TRBV3-2	once	-	CATTPGLSYGYTF	TGTGCCACTACCCCCGGACTTTCATATGGCTACACCTTC
TRBJ1-4	TRBV5-1	once	-	CASSLGRGTNEKLFF	TGCGCCAGCAGCTTGGGTAGGGGTACTAATGAAAAACTGTTTTTT
TRBJ2-7	TRBV10-1	-	-	CASSESGGMGYEQYF	TGCGCCAGCAGTGAGTCTGGCGGGATGGGCTACGAGCAGTACTTC
TRBJ1-5	TRBV2	-	-	CASRLTDQPQHF	TGTGCCAGCAGGCTGACAGATCAGCCCCAGCATTTT
TRBJ2-1	TRBV7-9	few	-	CASSLARGYNEQFF	TGTGCCAGCAGCTTAGCCAGGGGCTACAATGAGCAGTTCTTC
TRBJ1-1	TRBV5-4	-	-	CASSLGSRGAMNTEAFF	TGTGCCAGCAGCTTGGGGTCCCGGGGGGCTATGAACACTGAAGCTTTCTTT
TRBJ2-1	TRBV14	few	TRBD2	CASSQGGGVHEQFF	TGTGCCAGCAGCCAGGGGGGAGGGGTACATGAGCAGTTCTTC
TRBJ1-2	TRBV18	-	-	CASSLEASGYTF	TGTGCCAGCTCACTGGAGGCAAGCGGCTACACCTTC
TRBJ1-3	TRBV13	-	TRBD1	CASSPVTGRSGNTIYF	TGTGCCAGCAGCCCGGTGACAGGGCGCTCTGGAAACACCATATATTTT
TRBJ1-1	TRBV28	-	-	CATKIQGTEAFF	TGTGCCACCAAAATTCAGGGCACTGAAGCTTTCTTT
TRBJ1-2	TRBV7-9	-	-	CASSLDRFYGYTF	TGTGCCAGCAGCTTAGACAGATTCTATGGCTACACCTTC
TRBJ2-2	TRBV24-1	-	TRBD2	CATSDLPSGTFTGELFF	TGTGCCACCAGTGATTTGCCTAGCGGGACCTTTACCGGGGAGCTGTTTTTT
TRBJ1-4	TRBV18	-	-	CASSPPSLQGTNEKLFF	TGTGCCAGCTCACCACCCTCTCTTCAGGGTACTAATGAAAAACTGTTTTTT
TRBJ1-1	TRBV10-3	-	TRBD1	CAISGQGVLNTEAFF	TGTGCCATCTCCGGACAGGGAGTCCTCAACACTGAAGCTTTCTTT
TRBJ1-1	TRBV5-8	-	-	CASSLGLRGEAFF	TGTGCCAGCAGCTTGGGCCTCAGGGGCGAAGCTTTCTTT
TRBJ1-1	TRBV28	-	TRBD1	CASSELQGARKTEAFF	TGTGCCAGCAGTGAACTCCAGGGGGCGCGGAAAACTGAAGCTTTCTTT
TRBJ1-2	TRBV24-1	-	-	CATSELGQGGYTF	TGTGCCACCAGTGAATTAGGACAAGGAGGCTACACCTTC
TRBJ1-1	TRBV29-1	-	-	CSVENNMNTEAFF	TGCAGCGTTGAAAACAACATGAACACTGAAGCTTTCTTT
TRBJ1-2	TRBV29-1	-	TRBD1	CSVELVAGQGGYTF	TGCAGCGTTGAATTGGTTGCGGGACAGGGAGGCTACACCTTC
TRBJ2-1	TRBV28	-	TRBD2	CASSFSTSGIRNEQFF	TGTGCCAGCAGTTTCTCGACTAGCGGGATCCGCAATGAGCAGTTCTTC
TRBJ2-1	TRBV5-4	-	TRBD2	CASRHTSDSYNEQFF	TGTGCCAGCAGACACACTAGCGACTCCTACAATGAGCAGTTCTTC
TRBJ1-1	TRBV6-5	-	TRBD1	CASRRQGGSTEAFF	TGTGCCAGCAGACGACAGGGTGGGAGCACTGAAGCTTTCTTT
TRBJ2-2	TRBV10-1	-	TRBD2	CASSRTSGITGELFF	TGCGCCAGCAGTCGGACTAGCGGGATTACCGGGGAGCTGTTTTTT
TRBJ2-5	TRBV18	-	-	CASSQSELPETQYF	TGTGCCAGCTCACAATCGGAACTACCGGAGACCCAGTACTTC
TRBJ2-5	TRBV5-6	-	-	CASSLVQVQETQYF	TGTGCCAGCAGCTTGGTACAGGTCCAAGAGACCCAGTACTTC
TRBJ2-2	TRBV7-2	-	TRBD1	CASSSGTGNRGRTGELFF	TGTGCCAGCAGTTCCGGGACAGGGAATCGTGGAAGGACCGGGGAGCTGTTTTTT
TRBJ2-7	TRBV3-1/TRBV3-2	-	TRBD2	CASSPPAGAYEQYF	TGTGCCAGCAGCCCCCCCGCGGGAGCCTACGAGCAGTACTTC
TRBJ1-2	TRBV14	-	-	CASSQVLAVGGYTF	TGTGCCAGCAGCCAAGTTCTGGCGGTCGGAGGCTACACCTTC
TRBJ2-5	TRBV7-3	-	-	CASSLKGKGDETQYF	TGTGCCAGCAGCTTAAAAGGCAAAGGGGATGAGACCCAGTACTTC
TRBJ2-2	TRBV27	-	TRBD2	CASSLGSGSTGELFF	TGTGCCAGCAGTTTGGGTAGCGGGAGCACCGGGGAGCTGTTTTTT
TRBJ1-5	TRBV11-2	once	-	CASSLTQGQPQHF	TGTGCCAGCAGCTTGACCCAGGGACAGCCCCAGCATTTT
TRBJ2-7	TRBV6-5	-	-	CASSLGVSFYEQYF	TGTGCCAGCAGTCTAGGGGTTTCGTTCTACGAGCAGTACTTC
TRBJ1-2	TRBV6-5	-	-	CASSYSGVYGYTF	TGTGCCAGCAGTTACTCCGGAGTCTATGGCTACACCTTC
TRBJ2-7	TRBV2	-	TRBD1	CASSSPPDRAYF	TGTGCCAGCAGTAGTCCCCCGGACAGGGCATACTTC
TRBJ1-6	TRBV27	once	TRBD1	CASCGTVNSPLHF	TGTGCCAGCTGCGGGACAGTCAATTCACCCCTCCACTTT
TRBJ2-2	TRBV19	-	TRBD1	CASRPQEGARGELFF	TGTGCCAGTAGACCCCAAGAGGGGGCCCGCGGGGAGCTGTTTTTT